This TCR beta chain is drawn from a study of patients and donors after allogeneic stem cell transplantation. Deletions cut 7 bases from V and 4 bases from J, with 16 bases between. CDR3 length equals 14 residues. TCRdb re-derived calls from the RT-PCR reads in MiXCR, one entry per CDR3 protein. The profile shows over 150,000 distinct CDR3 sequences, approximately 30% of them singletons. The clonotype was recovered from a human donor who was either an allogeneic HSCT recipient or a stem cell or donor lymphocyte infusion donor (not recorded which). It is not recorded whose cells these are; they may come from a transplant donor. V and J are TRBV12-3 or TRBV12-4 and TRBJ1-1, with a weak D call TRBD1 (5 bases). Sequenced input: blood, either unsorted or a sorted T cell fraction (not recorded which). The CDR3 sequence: CASTLQVLGTEAFF. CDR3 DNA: TGTGCCAGCACCCTACAGGTCCTGGGCACTGAAGCTTTCTTT.